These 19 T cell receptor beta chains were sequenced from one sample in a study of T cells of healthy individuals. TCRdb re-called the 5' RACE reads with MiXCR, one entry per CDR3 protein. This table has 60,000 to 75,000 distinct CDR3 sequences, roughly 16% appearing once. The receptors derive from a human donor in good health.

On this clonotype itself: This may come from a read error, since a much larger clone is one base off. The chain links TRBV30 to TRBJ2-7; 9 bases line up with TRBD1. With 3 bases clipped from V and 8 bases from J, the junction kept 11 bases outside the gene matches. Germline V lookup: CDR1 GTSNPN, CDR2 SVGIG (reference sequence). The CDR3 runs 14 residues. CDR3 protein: CAWSAGTGRYKQYF. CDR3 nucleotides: TGTGCCTGGAGCGCTGGGACAGGGAGATACAAGCAGTACTTC.

CDR3 sequence reads: CASRLSVSYEQYF. The CDR3 DNA follows: TGTGCCAGCAGACTCTCCGTATCCTACGAGCAGTACTTC. V and J are TRBV27 and TRBJ2-7; D call uncertain. Germline loops: CDR1 MNHEY, CDR2 SMNVEV (reference sequence). This CDR3 contains 13 residues. The V end lost 6 bases, the J end lost 1 base, and 10 bases lay between the germline ends.

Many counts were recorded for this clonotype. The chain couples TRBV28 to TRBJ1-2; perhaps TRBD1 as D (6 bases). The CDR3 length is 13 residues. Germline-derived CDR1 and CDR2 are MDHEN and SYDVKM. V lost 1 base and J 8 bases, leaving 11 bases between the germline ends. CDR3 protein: CASSLSRQEGYTF. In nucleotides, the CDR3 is TGTGCCAGCAGTTTATCCCGACAGGAGGGCTACACCTTC.

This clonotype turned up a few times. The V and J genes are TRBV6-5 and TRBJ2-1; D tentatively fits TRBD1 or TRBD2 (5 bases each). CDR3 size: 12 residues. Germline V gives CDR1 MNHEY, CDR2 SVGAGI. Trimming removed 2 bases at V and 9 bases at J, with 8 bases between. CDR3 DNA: TGTGCCAGCAGTTACCTGGGGACTGAGCAGTTCTTC. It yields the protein CASSYLGTEQFF.

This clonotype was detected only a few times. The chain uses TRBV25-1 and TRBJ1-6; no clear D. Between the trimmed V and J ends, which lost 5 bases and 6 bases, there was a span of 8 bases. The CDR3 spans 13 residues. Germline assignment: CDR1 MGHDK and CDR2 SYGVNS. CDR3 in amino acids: CASSFGINSPLHF. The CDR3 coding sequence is TGTGCCAGCAGTTTTGGTATTAATTCACCCCTCCACTTT.

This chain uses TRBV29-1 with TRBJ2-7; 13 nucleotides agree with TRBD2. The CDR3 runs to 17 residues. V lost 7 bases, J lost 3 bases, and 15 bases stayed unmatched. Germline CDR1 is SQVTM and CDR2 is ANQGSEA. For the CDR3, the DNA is TGCAGCGGGACGACTAGCGGGGGGCTAAGCCGGCACTACGAGCAGTACTTC. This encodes CSGTTSGGLSRHYEQYF.

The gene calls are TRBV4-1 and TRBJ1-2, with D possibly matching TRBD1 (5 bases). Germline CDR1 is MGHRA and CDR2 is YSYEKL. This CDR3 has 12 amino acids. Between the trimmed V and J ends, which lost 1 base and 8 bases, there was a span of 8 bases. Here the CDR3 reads CASSQAGWGYTF. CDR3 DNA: TGCGCCAGCAGCCAAGCAGGGTGGGGCTACACCTTC.

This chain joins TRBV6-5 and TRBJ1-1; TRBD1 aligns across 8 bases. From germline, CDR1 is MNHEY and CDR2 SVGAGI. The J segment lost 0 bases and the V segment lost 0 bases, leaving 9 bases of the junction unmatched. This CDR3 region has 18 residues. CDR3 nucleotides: TGTGCCAGCAGTTACTCACGCGGACAGGGAGGGTTGAACACTGAAGCTTTCTTT. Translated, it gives CASSYSRGQGGLNTEAFF.

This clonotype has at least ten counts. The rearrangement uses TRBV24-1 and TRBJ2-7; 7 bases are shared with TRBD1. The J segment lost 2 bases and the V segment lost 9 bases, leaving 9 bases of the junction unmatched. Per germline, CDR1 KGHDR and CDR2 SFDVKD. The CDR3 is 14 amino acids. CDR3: CATQPRTGTYEQYF. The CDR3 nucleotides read TGTGCCACCCAGCCTAGGACAGGTACCTACGAGCAGTACTTC.

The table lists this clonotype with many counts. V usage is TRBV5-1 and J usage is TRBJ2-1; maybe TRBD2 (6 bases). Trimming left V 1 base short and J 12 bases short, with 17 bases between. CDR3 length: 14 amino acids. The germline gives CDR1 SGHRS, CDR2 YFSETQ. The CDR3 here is CASSLTTGDDGQFF. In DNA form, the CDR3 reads TGCGCCAGCAGCTTGACGACGGGGGATGACGGGCAGTTCTTC. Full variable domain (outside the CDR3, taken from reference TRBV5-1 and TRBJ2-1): KAGVTQTPRYLIKTRGQQVTLSCSPISGHRSVSWYQQTPGQGLQFLFEYFSETQRNKGNFPGRFSGRQFSNSRSEMNVSTLELGDSALYLCASSLTTGDDGQFFGPGTRLTVL.

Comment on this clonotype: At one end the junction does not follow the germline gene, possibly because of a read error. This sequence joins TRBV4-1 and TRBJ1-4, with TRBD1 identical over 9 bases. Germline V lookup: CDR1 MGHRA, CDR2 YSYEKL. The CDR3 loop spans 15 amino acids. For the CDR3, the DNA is TGCGCCTGCAGCCAACAGGGGACAGGGTTGGAAAAACTGTTTTTT. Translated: CACSQQGTGLEKLFF.

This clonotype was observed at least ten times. Here the CDR3 reads CASSGGSAHNEQFF. DNA of the CDR3: TGTGCCAGCAGCGGAGGGAGCGCCCACAATGAGCAGTTCTTC. The rearrangement links TRBV7-8 to TRBJ2-1; D is possibly TRBD2 (6 bases). The V end was cut by 5 bases, the J end by 5 bases, with 13 bases between. Germline CDR1 is SGHVS and CDR2 is FQNEAQ. The CDR3 is 14 residues long.

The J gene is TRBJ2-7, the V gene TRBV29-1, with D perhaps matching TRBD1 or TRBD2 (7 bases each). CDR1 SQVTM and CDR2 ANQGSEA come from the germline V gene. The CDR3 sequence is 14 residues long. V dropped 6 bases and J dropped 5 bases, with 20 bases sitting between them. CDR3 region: CSVQGWEGAHEQYF. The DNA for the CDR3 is TGCAGCGTCCAGGGGTGGGAGGGGGCCCACGAGCAGTACTTC.

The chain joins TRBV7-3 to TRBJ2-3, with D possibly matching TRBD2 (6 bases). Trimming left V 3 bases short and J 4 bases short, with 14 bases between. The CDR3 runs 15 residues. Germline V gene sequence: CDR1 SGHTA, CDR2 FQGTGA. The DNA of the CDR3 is TGTGCCAGCAGCTTGTTTTCGGGAGTGGCAGATACGCAGTATTTT. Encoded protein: CASSLFSGVADTQYF.

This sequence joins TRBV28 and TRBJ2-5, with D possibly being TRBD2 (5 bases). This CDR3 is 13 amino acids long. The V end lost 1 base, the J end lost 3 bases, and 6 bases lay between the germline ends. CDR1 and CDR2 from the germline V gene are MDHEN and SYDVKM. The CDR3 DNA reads TGTGCCAGCAGTTTATTCGGGGAAGAGACCCAGTACTTC. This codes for CASSLFGEETQYF.

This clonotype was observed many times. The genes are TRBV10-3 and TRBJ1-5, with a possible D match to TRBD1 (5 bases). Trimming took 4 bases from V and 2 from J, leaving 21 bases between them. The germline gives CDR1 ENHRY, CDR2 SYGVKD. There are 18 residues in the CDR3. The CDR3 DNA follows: TGTGCCATCAGTGGAGGACCCTCGAATCCGGGGGGCAATCAGCCCCAGCATTTT. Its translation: CAISGGPSNPGGNQPQHF.

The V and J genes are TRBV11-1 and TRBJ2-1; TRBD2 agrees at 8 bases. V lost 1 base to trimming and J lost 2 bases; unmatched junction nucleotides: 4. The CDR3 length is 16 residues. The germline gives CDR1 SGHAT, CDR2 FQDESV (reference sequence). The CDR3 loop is CASSLVRGGPYNEQFF. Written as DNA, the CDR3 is TGTGCCAGCAGCTTAGTCCGCGGGGGGCCCTACAATGAGCAGTTCTTC. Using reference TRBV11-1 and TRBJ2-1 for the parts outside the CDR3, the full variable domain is EAEVAQSPRYKITEKSQAVAFWCDPISGHATLYWYRQILGQGPELLVQFQDESVVDDSQLPKDRFSAERLKGVDSTLKIQPAELGDSAMYLCASSLVRGGPYNEQFFGPGTRLTVL.

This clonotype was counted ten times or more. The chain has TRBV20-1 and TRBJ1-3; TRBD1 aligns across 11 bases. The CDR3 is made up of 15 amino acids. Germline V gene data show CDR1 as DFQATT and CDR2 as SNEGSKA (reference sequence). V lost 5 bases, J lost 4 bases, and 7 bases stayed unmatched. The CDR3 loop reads CSAGQGARGGNTIYF. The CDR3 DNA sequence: TGCAGTGCTGGACAGGGGGCGCGAGGAGGAAACACCATATATTTT.

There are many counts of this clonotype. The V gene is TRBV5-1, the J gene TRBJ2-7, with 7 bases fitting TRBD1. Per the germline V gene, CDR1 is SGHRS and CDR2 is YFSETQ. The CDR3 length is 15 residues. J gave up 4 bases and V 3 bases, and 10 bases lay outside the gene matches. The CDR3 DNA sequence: TGCGCCAGCAGCTCGTCGACAGGGAGTACTTACGAGCAGTACTTC. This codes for CASSSSTGSTYEQYF.